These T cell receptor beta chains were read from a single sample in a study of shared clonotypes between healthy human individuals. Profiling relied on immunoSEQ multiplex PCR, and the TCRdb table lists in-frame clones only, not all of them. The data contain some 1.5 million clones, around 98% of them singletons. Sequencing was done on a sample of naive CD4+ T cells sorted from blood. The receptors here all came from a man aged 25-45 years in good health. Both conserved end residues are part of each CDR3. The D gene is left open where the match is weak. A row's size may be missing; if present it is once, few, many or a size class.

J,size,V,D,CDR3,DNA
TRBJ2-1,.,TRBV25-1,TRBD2,CASSAFGAGGNNEQFF,TGTGCCAGCAGTGCCTTCGGAGCGGGAGGAAACAATGAGCAGTTCTTC
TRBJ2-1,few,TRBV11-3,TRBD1,CASSFADRDEQFF,TGTGCCAGCAGCTTTGCCGACAGGGATGAGCAGTTCTTC
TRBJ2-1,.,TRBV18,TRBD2,CASSPFLAGTGDEQFF,TGTGCCAGCTCACCGTTTCTAGCGGGGACTGGTGATGAGCAGTTCTTC
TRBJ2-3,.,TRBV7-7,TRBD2,CASSLGRGSPTDTQYF,TGTGCCAGCAGCTTAGGGCGCGGGAGCCCCACAGATACGCAGTATTTT
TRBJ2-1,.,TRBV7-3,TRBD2,CASSRGLAGVNEQFF,TGTGCCAGCAGCCGTGGACTAGCGGGAGTCAATGAGCAGTTCTTC
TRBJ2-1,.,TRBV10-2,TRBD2,CASKGLADNEQFF,TGCGCCAGCAAGGGACTAGCGGACAATGAGCAGTTCTTC
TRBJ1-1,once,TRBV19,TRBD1,CASSIRGTGDGTEAFF,TGTGCCAGTAGTATTCGAGGGACAGGGGACGGCACTGAAGCTTTCTTT
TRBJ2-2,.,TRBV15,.,CATSRDRSGPTGELFF,TGTGCCACCAGCAGAGATCGGAGCGGCCCTACGGGGGAGCTGTTTTTT
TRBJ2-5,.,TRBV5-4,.,CASSLEGDNPGGTQYF,TGTGCCAGCAGCTTGGAAGGAGACAACCCCGGAGGTACCCAGTACTTC
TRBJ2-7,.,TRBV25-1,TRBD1,CASSESGQGSYEQYF,TGTGCCAGCAGTGAATCCGGACAGGGATCCTACGAGCAGTACTTC
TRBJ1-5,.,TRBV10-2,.,CASSERGSSNQPQHF,TGCGCCAGCAGTGAAAGGGGGAGTAGCAATCAGCCCCAGCATTTT
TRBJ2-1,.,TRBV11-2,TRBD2,CASSLAGGRGAYNEQFF,TGTGCCAGCAGCTTAGCGGGAGGGAGGGGTGCCTACAATGAGCAGTTCTTC
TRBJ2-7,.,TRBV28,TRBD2,CASISSGRTYEQYF,TGTGCCAGCATAAGTAGCGGGAGGACCTACGAGCAGTACTTC
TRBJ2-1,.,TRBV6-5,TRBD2,CASSYSGGSSYEQFF,TGTGCCAGCAGTTACTCCGGCGGGAGTAGCTATGAGCAGTTCTTC
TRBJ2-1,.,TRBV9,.,CASSPGGGRKNEQFF,TGTGCCAGCAGCCCTGGGGGGGGGCGAAAAAATGAGCAGTTCTTC
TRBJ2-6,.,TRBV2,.,CASAWGSRSGANVLTF,TGTGCCAGCGCGTGGGGGTCCCGCTCTGGGGCCAACGTCCTGACTTTC
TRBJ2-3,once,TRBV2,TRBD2,CASSVEGGRVGDTQYF,TGTGCCAGCAGCGTAGAGGGCGGGAGGGTTGGAGATACGCAGTATTTT
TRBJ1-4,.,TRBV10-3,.,CASGTGGNEKLFF,TGTGCCAGCGGGACGGGGGGAAATGAAAAACTGTTTTTT
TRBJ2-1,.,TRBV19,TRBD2,CASSYATSGLDEQFF,TGTGCCAGTAGTTATGCGACTAGCGGGTTGGATGAGCAGTTCTTC
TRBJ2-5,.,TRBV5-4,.,CASSLGGRGPQETQYF,TGTGCCAGCAGCTTGGGAGGGCGGGGCCCCCAAGAGACCCAGTACTTC
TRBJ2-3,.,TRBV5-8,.,CASSSDLGGTQYF,TGTGCCAGCAGCTCTGATTTGGGGGGTACGCAGTATTTT
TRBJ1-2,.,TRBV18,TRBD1,CASSPGRGQNYGYTF,TGTGCCAGCTCACCGGGCAGGGGGCAGAACTATGGCTACACCTTC
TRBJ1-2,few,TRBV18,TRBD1,CASSQKGAWDYGYTF,TGTGCCAGCTCACAGAAGGGGGCGTGGGACTATGGCTACACCTTC
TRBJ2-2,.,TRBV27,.,CASSSPRKNTGELFF,TGTGCCAGCAGTTCCCCACGTAAGAACACCGGGGAGCTGTTTTTT
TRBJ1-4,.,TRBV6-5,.,CASSTGGANEKLFF,TGTGCCAGCAGTACCGGGGGCGCTAATGAAAAACTGTTTTTT
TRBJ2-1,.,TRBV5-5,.,CASSLLSGANEQFF,TGTGCCAGCAGCTTGTTATCAGGGGCAAATGAGCAGTTCTTC
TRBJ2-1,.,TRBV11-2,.,CASRSYNEQFF,TGTGCCAGCCGCAGCTACAATGAGCAGTTCTTC
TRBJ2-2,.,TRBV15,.,CATSRSKLAPNTGELFF,TGTGCCACCAGCAGGTCTAAGTTGGCCCCAAACACCGGGGAGCTGTTTTTT
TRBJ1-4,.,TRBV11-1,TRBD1,CASSLRRDRVNEKLFF,TGTGCCAGCAGCTTAAGGCGGGACAGAGTAAATGAAAAACTGTTTTTT
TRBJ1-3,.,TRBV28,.,CASIQGLAGNTIYF,TGTGCCAGTATACAGGGTCTAGCTGGAAACACCATATATTTT
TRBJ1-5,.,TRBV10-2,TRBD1,CASSEYRTGGWQPQHF,TGCGCCAGCAGTGAGTATCGGACAGGGGGCTGGCAGCCCCAGCATTTT
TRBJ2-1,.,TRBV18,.,CASSLQGNEQFF,TGTGCCAGCTCCCTACAGGGAAATGAGCAGTTCTTC
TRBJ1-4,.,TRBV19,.,CASSPHYEKLFF,TGTGCCAGTAGTCCACATTACGAAAAACTGTTTTTT
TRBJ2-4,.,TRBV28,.,CASSSTPGGVRNIQYF,TGTGCCAGCAGTTCTACCCCTGGGGGTGTACGAAACATTCAGTACTTC
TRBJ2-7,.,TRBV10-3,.,CAISPPGPQEYEQYF,TGTGCCATCAGCCCGCCCGGACCCCAGGAGTACGAGCAGTACTTC
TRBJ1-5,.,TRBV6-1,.,CASSERGGGLSNQPQHF,TGTGCCAGCAGTGAGCGCGGGGGCGGACTTAGCAATCAGCCCCAGCATTTT
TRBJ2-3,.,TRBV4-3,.,CASSQEHRNTQYF,TGCGCCAGCAGCCAGGAACACAGGAATACGCAGTATTTT
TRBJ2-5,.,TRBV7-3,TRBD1,CASSLTPDRVETQYF,TGTGCCAGCAGCTTAACCCCCGACAGGGTGGAGACCCAGTACTTC
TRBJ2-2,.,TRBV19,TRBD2,CASSIDGTSGANTGELFF,TGTGCCAGTAGTATAGATGGGACTAGCGGAGCTAACACCGGGGAGCTGTTTTTT
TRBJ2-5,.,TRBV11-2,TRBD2,CASSFFSGSYQETQYF,TGTGCCAGCAGCTTCTTCAGCGGGAGCTATCAAGAGACCCAGTACTTC
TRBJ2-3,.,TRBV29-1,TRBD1,CSATGASDTQYF,TGCAGCGCGACAGGGGCTTCAGATACGCAGTATTTT
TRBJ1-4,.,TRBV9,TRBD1,CASSRDRAGGEKLFF,TGTGCCAGCAGCCGGGACAGGGCCGGGGGTGAAAAACTGTTTTTT